This TCR beta chain was sequenced during a study of OX40 agonist ivuxolimab in advanced cancers. Study as a whole: Age averaged about 66 years (range about 23 to 80), and 82.7% were male.

Study results and caveats: Dose levels from 0.1 to 3.0 mg/kg saw CD4+ and CD8+ blood T cells expand clonally by week 6.

Data came from immunoSEQ multiplex PCR; TCRdb stores just in-frame clones and leaves some out. The sample records around 9,900 clones, approximately 70% being singletons. A note on this clone: Its antigen is unidentified.

V was pared by 0 bases and J by 3 bases, with 7 bases between. The CDR3 consists of 15 residues. CDR1 is SGDLS, CDR2 YYNGEE, per germline. Cycle 7 day 1, cycle 4 day 1, and baseline were the timepoints at which blood was sampled. The rearrangement uses TRBV9 and TRBJ1-6; D gene ambiguous. The receptor comes from an adult with an advanced solid tumor such as melanoma, head and neck, liver or kidney cancer. The sample consisted of CD4+ or CD8+ T cells sorted from blood, taken in a trial of the OX40 agonist ivuxolimab. CDR3: CASSVGGDYNSPLHF. In DNA, the CDR3 is TGTGCCAGCAGCGTAGGGGGAGACTATAATTCACCCCTCCACTTT.